This T cell receptor (beta chain) was sequenced during a study of blood T cells in healthy people across ages. General observations from the study: Getting older went along with TCR beta diversity per million T cells dropping roughly linearly.

Combining a sample-barcoded 5' primer with a J-beta primer mix, a second PCR ran for about 7 to 11 cycles. MiXCR, applied by TCRdb to the 5' RACE reads, yields one record per CDR3 protein. The repertoire holds around 2 million distinct CDR3 sequences, with about two fifths as singletons. With regard to this clonotype: Its target is unknown.

Germline V gene sequence: CDR1 SGHAT, CDR2 FQNNGV. This CDR3 contains 15 residues. V lost 5 bases, J lost 1 base, and 13 bases lay in between. The sample taken for sequencing was blood. The clonotype was recovered from a human donor in good health. This chain uses TRBV11-2 with TRBJ2-3; D tentatively fits TRBD1 or TRBD2 (5 bases each). As DNA, the CDR3 is TGTGCCAGCAGCCCAGGGAGACAGCGCACAGATACGCAGTATTTT. Translation gives CASSPGRQRTDTQYF.